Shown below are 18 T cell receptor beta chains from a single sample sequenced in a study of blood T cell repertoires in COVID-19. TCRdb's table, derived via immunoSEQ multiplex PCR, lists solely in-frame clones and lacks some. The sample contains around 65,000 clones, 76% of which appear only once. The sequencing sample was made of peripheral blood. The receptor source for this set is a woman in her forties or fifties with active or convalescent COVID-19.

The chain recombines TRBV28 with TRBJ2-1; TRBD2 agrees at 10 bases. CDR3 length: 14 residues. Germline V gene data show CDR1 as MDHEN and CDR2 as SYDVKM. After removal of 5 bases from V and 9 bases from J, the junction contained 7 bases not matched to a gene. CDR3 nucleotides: TGTGCCAGCAGTCGACTAGCGGGTCGAGGTGAGCAGTTCTTC. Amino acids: CASSRLAGRGEQFF.

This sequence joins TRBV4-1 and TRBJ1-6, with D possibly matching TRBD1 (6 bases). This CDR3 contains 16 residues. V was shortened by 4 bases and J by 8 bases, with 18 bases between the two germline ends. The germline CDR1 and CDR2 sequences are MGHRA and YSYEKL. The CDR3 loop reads CASSLPRGGAYSPLHF. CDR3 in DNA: TGCGCCAGCAGCCTACCGAGGGGGGGGGCGTATTCACCCCTCCACTTT.

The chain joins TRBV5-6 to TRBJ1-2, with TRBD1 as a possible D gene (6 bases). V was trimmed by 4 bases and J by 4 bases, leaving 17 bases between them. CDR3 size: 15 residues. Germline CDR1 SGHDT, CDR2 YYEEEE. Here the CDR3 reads CASSLDEGVRYGYTF. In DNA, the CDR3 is TGTGCCAGCAGCCTGGACGAGGGGGTCCGCTATGGCTACACCTTC.

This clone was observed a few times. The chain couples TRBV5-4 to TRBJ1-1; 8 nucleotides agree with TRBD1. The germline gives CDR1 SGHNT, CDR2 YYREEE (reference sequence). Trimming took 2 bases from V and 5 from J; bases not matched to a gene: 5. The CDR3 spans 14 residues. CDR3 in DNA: TGTGCCAGCAGCTTTGACAGGGGTAATACTGAAGCTTTCTTT. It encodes CASSFDRGNTEAFF.

CDR3 protein: CAWVILAGGVYGYTF. CDR3 nucleotide sequence: TGTGCCTGGGTCATTTTGGCAGGGGGAGTCTATGGCTACACCTTC. The chain combines TRBV30 with TRBJ1-2; 7 bases agree with TRBD1. The CDR3 is 15 amino acids. Unmatched junction bases numbered 13, after V lost 5 bases and J lost 4 bases. From germline, CDR1 is GTSNPN and CDR2 SVGIG (reference sequence).

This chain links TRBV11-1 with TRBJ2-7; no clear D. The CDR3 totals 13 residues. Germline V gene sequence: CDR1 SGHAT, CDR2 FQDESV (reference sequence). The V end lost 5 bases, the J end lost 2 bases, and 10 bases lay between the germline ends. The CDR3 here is CASSLLFPYEQYF. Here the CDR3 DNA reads TGTGCCAGCAGCCTCCTCTTTCCCTACGAGCAGTACTTC.

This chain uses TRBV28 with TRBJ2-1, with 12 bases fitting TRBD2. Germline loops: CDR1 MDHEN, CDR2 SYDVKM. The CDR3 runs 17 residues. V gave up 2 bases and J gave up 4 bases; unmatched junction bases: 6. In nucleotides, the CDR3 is TGTGCCAGCAGTTTAGTCGGGACTAGCGGGTTATACAATGAGCAGTTCTTC. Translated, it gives CASSLVGTSGLYNEQFF.

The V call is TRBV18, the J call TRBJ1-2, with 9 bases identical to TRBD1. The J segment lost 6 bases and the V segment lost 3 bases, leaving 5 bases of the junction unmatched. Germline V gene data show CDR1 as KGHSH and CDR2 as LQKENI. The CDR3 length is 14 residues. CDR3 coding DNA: TGTGCCAGCTCACCTCGACAGGGGGATCATGGCTACACCTTC. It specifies CASSPRQGDHGYTF.

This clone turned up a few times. CDR3 in amino acids: CASSPGWASRGNEQFF. CDR3 DNA sequence: TGCGCCAGCAGCCCCGGTTGGGCTAGCAGGGGCAATGAGCAGTTCTTC. V and J are TRBV5-1 and TRBJ2-1; D is possibly TRBD1 (6 bases). Germline CDR1 and CDR2: SGHRS and YFSETQ. The CDR3 has 16 residues. Between the trimmed V and J ends, which lost 4 bases and 6 bases, there was a span of 20 bases.

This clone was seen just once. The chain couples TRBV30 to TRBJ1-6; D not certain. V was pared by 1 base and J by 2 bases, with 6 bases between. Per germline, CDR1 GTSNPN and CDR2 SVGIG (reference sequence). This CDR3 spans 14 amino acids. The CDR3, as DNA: TGTGCCTGGAGTGGGGGAGCCTATAATTCACCCCTCCACTTT. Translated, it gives CAWSGGAYNSPLHF.

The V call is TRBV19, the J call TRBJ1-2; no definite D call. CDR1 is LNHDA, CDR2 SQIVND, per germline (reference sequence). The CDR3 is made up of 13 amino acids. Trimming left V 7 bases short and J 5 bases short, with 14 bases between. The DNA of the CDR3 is TGTGCCAGTACGGGAGCAGGACCTTATGGCTACACCTTC. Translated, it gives CASTGAGPYGYTF.

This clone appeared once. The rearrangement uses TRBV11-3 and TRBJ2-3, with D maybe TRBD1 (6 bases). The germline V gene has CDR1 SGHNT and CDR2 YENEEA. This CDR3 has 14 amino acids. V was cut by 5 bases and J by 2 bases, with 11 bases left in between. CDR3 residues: CASSQGSATDTQYF. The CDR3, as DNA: TGTGCCAGCAGCCAGGGGTCAGCCACAGATACGCAGTATTTT.

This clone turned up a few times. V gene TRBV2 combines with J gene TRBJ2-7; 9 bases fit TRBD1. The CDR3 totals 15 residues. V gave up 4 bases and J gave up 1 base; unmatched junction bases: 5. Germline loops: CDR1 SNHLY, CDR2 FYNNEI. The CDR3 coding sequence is TGTGCCAGCAGTGTGGACAGGGGAAGATCCTACGAGCAGTACTTC. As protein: CASSVDRGRSYEQYF. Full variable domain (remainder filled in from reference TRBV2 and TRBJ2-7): EPEVTQTPSHQVTQMGQEVILRCVPISNHLYFYWYRQILGQKVEFLVSFYNNEISEKSEIFDDQFSVERPDGSNFTLKIRSTKLEDSAMYFCASSVDRGRSYEQYFGPGTRLTVT.

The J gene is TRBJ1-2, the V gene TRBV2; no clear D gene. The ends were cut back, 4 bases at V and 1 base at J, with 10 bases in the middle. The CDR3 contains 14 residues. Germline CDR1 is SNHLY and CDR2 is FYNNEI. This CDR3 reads CASSGRRLNYGYTF. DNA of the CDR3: TGTGCCAGCAGTGGGAGGAGACTTAACTATGGCTACACCTTC.

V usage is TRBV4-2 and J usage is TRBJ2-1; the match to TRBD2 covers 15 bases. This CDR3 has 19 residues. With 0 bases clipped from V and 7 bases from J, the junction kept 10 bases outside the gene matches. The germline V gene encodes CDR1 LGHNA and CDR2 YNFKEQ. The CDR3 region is CASSQDSLWTSGRGNEQFF. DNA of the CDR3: TGTGCCAGCAGCCAAGACTCCCTCTGGACTAGCGGGAGGGGGAATGAGCAGTTCTTC.

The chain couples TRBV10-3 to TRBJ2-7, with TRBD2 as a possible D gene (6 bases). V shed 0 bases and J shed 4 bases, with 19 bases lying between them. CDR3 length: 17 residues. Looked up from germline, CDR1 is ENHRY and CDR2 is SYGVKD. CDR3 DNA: TGTGCCATCAGTGAGTCGCCGGGGAGGCGAAAAGGATACGAGCAGTACTTC. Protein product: CAISESPGRRKGYEQYF.

CDR3 amino acids: CAWTDRVYGDTQYF. The CDR3 bases are TGTGCCTGGACTGACAGGGTTTATGGAGATACGCAGTATTTT. The chain recombines TRBV30 with TRBJ2-3; TRBD1 agrees at 7 bases. The V segment lost 4 bases and the J segment 5 bases; nucleotides outside the gene matches: 9. CDR1 and CDR2 from the germline V gene are GTSNPN and SVGIG (reference sequence). This CDR3 comprises 14 residues.

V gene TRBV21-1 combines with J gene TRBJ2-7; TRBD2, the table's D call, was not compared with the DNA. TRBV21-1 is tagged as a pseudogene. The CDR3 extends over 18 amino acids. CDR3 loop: CASSKVALAGDSTYEQYF. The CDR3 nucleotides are TGTGCCAGCAGCAAAGTGGCACTAGCGGGAGACTCTACCTACGAGCAGTACTTC.